This TCR beta chain was obtained from a study of immune evolution from preneoplasia to lung adenocarcinoma. V was pared by 0 bases and J by 8 bases, with 12 bases between. CDR1 is SGHRS and CDR2 is YFSETQ in the germline V gene. The length of the CDR3 is 14 residues. This clone was seen just once. As yet, its antigen is unknown. Sequencing was performed with immunoSEQ multiplex PCR; in TCRdb, only in-frame clones are kept and a portion is missing. The sample carries approximately 12,000 clones, about 85% recorded once. Study results and limitations: Top clone frequencies peaked in normal lung, apparently declining through invasive adenocarcinoma.

This sequence was found in a person between 50 and 69 years old with lung adenocarcinoma. The genes are TRBV5-1 and TRBJ2-1; D possibly corresponds to TRBD2 (6 bases). The sequenced sample was FFPE tissue from an adenomatous hyperplasia lung lesion. Subset meaning: atypical adenomatous hyperplasia (AAH), lung preneoplasia. The DNA for the CDR3 is TGCGCCAGCAGCTTGGACGGGAGAATTGATGAGCAGTTCTTC. Its protein is CASSLDGRIDEQFF. The whole variable domain, filled in from reference TRBV5-1 and TRBJ2-1, reads KAGVTQTPRYLIKTRGQQVTLSCSPISGHRSVSWYQQTPGQGLQFLFEYFSETQRNKGNFPGRFSGRQFSNSRSEMNVSTLELGDSALYLCASSLDGRIDEQFFGPGTRLTVL.